Listed below are T cell receptor beta chains from one sample, sequenced in a study of T cell clonotyping in hematopoietic cell transplantation. TCRdb's table, derived via immunoSEQ multiplex PCR, lists solely in-frame clones and lacks some. The sample has about 16,000 clones, roughly 90% seen once. Sequenced input: peripheral blood mononuclear cells. Receptors originate from a man aged 45-65 years in good health. Some clones in this sample may be carry-over from other donors' samples. Each CDR3 is given with its conserved first and last residue. A D gene is named only where the DNA matches it firmly. A clone size is listed for some rows: how often the clone was seen (once, few, many), or a class if it is expanded.

cdr3_aa cdr3_nt clone_size v_call d_call j_call
CASSEWTGRSYEQYF TGTGCCAGCAGTGAATGGACAGGGAGGTCCTACGAGCAGTACTTC - TRBV6-1 TRBD1 TRBJ2-7
CASMEGAYNEQFF TGTGCCAGCATGGAGGGGGCCTACAATGAGCAGTTCTTC - TRBV6-1 - TRBJ2-1
CASSYERTGYGYTF TGTGCCAGCAGTTACGAGAGGACAGGCTATGGCTACACCTTC - TRBV6-5 TRBD1 TRBJ1-2
CAIGNGDWEPQHF TGTGCCATCGGGAACGGAGATTGGGAGCCCCAGCATTTT - TRBV6-5 - TRBJ1-5
CASSLGNYGYTF TGCGCCAGCAGCCTCGGCAACTATGGCTACACCTTC - TRBV4-1 - TRBJ1-2
CASMVREVTRRAFF TGTGCCAGCATGGTCAGGGAGGTTACTCGTCGAGCTTTCTTT - TRBV2 - TRBJ1-1
CATRGVSGNQPQHF TGTGCCACGAGGGGGGTTTCGGGCAATCAGCCCCAGCATTTT - TRBV19 - TRBJ1-5
CASSQETSEETQYF TGCGCCAGCAGCCAAGAGACTAGCGAGGAGACCCAGTACTTC - TRBV4-3 TRBD2 TRBJ2-5
CASREGGGITDTQYF TGTGCCAGCAGGGAAGGCGGGGGAATCACAGATACGCAGTATTTT - TRBV11-3 TRBD2 TRBJ2-3
CASSPGTGRAYGYTF TGCGCCAGCAGCCCGGGGACAGGGAGGGCCTACGGCTACACCTTC - TRBV5-1 TRBD1 TRBJ1-2
CSVEQPNYGYTF TGCAGCGTTGAACAGCCTAACTATGGCTACACCTTC - TRBV29-1 - TRBJ1-2
CAWSWDRVSYEQYF TGTGCCTGGAGTTGGGACAGAGTCTCCTACGAGCAGTACTTC - TRBV30 TRBD1 TRBJ2-7
CASSDGLAGGYTF TGTGCCAGCAGTGATGGCCTCGCGGGGGGCTACACCTTC - TRBV6-1 - TRBJ1-2
CASSVTLAGGTGELFF TGTGCCAGCAGCGTAACACTAGCGGGGGGTACCGGGGAGCTGTTTTTT once TRBV9 TRBD2 TRBJ2-2
CASRSDRGGANVLTF TGTGCCAGCAGGTCGGACAGGGGGGGGGCCAACGTCCTGACTTTC - TRBV2 TRBD1 TRBJ2-6
CAWSEVTGNQPQHF TGTGCCTGGAGTGAGGTAACAGGCAATCAGCCCCAGCATTTT - TRBV30 - TRBJ1-5
CASGDSGTGRNEQFF TGTGCCAGCGGGGACTCCGGGACAGGGAGGAATGAGCAGTTCTTC - TRBV5-4 TRBD1 TRBJ2-1
CASSAGAPYEQYF TGTGCCAGCAGTGCTGGAGCACCCTACGAGCAGTACTTC - TRBV6-1 - TRBJ2-7
CASSLFGASGSNTGELFF TGCGCCAGCAGCCTTTTCGGAGCTAGCGGTTCGAACACCGGGGAGCTGTTTTTT - TRBV4-1 TRBD2 TRBJ2-2
CAWSVKGAYSGNTIYF TGTGCCTGGAGTGTAAAGGGGGCTTACTCTGGAAACACCATATATTTT - TRBV30 TRBD1 TRBJ1-3
CAWSDGQGRWFEEPQHF TGTGCCTGGAGTGACGGGCAGGGACGTTGGTTCGAGGAGCCCCAGCATTTT once TRBV30 - TRBJ1-5
CASSLTGGTEAFF TGCGCCAGCAGCTTGACAGGGGGCACTGAAGCTTTCTTT - TRBV5-1 TRBD1 TRBJ1-1
CASRGGLAYEQYF TGTGCCAGCAGGGGGGGATTGGCCTACGAGCAGTACTTC - TRBV27 - TRBJ2-7
CASSFGPGNTGELFF TGTGCCAGCAGCTTTGGACCAGGGAACACCGGGGAGCTGTTTTTT - TRBV7-2 - TRBJ2-2
CASSWGQIAFF TGTGCCAGCAGTTGGGGGCAGATAGCTTTCTTT - TRBV11-3 - TRBJ1-1
CASSATGTGGHEQYF TGTGCCAGCAGCGCCACCGGGACAGGGGGACACGAGCAGTACTTC - TRBV9 TRBD1 TRBJ2-7
CASSPGDNEKLFF TGCGCCAGCAGCCCGGGGGATAATGAAAAACTGTTTTTT once TRBV5-1 - TRBJ1-4
CASSQNTVIREQYF TGCGCCAGCAGCCAAAACACGGTTATCCGGGAGCAGTACTTC - TRBV4-1 - TRBJ2-7
CASSDGGGDYGYTF TGTGCCAGCAGTGACGGCGGGGGTGACTATGGCTACACCTTC - TRBV6-1 - TRBJ1-2